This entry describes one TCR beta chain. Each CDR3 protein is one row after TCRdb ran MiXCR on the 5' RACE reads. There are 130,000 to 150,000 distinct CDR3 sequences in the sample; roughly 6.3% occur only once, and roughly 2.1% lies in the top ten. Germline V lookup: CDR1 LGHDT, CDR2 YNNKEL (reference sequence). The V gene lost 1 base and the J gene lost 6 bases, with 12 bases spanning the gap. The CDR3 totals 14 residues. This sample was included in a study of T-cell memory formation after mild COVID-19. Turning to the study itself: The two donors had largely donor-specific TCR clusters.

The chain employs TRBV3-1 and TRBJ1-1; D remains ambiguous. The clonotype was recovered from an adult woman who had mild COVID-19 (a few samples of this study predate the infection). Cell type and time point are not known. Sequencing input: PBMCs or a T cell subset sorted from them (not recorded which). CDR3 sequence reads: CASSQGLLGSEAFF. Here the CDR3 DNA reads TGTGCCAGCAGCCAAGGTCTCCTCGGGTCTGAAGCTTTCTTT.